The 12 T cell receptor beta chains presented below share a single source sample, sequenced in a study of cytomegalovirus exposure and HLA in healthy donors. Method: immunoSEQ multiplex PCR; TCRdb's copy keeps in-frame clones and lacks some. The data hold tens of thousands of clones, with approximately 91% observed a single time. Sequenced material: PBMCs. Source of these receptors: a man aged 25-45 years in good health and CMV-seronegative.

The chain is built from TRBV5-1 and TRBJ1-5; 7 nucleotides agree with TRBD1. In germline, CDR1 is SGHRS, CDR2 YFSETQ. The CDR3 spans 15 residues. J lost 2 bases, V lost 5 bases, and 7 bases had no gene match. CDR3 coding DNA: TGCGCCAGCAGTAGAGGGGGCGAGGGCAATCAGCCCCAGCATTTT. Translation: CASSRGGEGNQPQHF.

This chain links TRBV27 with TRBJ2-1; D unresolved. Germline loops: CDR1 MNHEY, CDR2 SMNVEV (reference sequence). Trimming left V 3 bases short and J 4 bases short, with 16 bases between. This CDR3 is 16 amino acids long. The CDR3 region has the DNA TGTGCCAGCAGTTTTTTGCCGGCAGCGTTTTACAATGAGCAGTTCTTC. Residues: CASSFLPAAFYNEQFF.

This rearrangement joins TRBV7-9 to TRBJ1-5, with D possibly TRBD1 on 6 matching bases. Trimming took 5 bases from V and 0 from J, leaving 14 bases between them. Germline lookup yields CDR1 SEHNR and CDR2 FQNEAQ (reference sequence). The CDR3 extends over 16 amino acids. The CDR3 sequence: CASSDGTTNSNQPQHF. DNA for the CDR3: TGTGCCAGCAGCGACGGGACAACGAATAGCAATCAGCCCCAGCATTTT. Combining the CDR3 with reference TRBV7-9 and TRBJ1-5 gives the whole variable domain DTGVSQNPRHKITKRGQNVTFRCDPISEHNRLYWYRQTLGQGPEFLTYFQNEAQLEKSRLLSDRFSAERPKGSFSTLEIQRTEQGDSAMYLCASSDGTTNSNQPQHFGDGTRLSIL.

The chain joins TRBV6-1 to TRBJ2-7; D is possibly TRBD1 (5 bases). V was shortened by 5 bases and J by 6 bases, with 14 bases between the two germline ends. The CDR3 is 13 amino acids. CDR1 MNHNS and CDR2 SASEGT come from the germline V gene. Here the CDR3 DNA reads TGTGCCAGCAGTTTCGTACAGGCTCGCGAGCAGTACTTC. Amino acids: CASSFVQAREQYF.

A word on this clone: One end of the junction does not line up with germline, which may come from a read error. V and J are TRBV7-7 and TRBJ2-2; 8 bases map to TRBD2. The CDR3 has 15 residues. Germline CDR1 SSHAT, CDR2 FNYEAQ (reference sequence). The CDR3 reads CASSLVRGDTGELFF. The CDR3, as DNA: TGTGCTAGCAGCTTAGTGCGGGGGGACACCGGGGAGCTGTTTTTT.

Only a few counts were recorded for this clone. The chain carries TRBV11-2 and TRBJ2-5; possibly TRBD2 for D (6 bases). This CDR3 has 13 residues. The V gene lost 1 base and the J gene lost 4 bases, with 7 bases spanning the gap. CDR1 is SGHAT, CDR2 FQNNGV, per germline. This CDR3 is CASSLVRGETQYF. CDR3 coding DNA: TGTGCCAGCAGCTTAGTGCGGGGAGAGACCCAGTACTTC. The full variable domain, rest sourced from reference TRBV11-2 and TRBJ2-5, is EAGVAQSPRYKIIEKRQSVAFWCNPISGHATLYWYQQILGQGPKLLIQFQNNGVVDDSQLPKDRFSAERLKGVDSTLKIQPAKLEDSAVYLCASSLVRGETQYFGPGTRLLVL.

Written as DNA, the CDR3 is TGTGCCAGCAGTTTACTAGCGGGGGCTACAGATACGCAGTATTTT. Protein sequence: CASSLLAGATDTQYF. The chain is built from TRBV27 and TRBJ2-3; 10 positions match TRBD2. There are 15 residues in the CDR3. The J segment lost 3 bases and the V segment lost 2 bases, leaving 2 bases of the junction unmatched. CDR1 MNHEY and CDR2 SMNVEV come from the germline V gene (reference sequence).

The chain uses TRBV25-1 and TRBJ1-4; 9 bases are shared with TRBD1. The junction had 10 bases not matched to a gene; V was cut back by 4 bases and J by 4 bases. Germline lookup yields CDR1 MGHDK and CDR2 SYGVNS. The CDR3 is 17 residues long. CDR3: CASSALRPGQGNEKLFF. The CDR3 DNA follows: TGTGCCAGCAGTGCACTTAGACCGGGACAGGGTAATGAAAAACTGTTTTTT.

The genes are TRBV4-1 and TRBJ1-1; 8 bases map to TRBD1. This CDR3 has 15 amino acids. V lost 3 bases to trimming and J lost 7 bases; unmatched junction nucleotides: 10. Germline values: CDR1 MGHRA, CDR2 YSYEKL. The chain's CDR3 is CASSQQPTGDFEAFF. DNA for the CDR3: TGCGCCAGCAGCCAGCAACCGACAGGGGATTTTGAAGCTTTCTTT.

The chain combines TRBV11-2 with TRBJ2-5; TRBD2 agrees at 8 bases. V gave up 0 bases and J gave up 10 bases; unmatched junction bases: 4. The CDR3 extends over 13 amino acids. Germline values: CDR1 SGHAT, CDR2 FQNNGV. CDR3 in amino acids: CASSLEWLAGQYF. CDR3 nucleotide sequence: TGTGCCAGCAGCTTAGAATGGCTAGCGGGCCAGTACTTC.

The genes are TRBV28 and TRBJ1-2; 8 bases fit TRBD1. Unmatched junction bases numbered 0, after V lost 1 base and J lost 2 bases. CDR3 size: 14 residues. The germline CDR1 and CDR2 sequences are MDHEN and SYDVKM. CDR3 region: CASSLYRGNYGYTF. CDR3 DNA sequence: TGTGCCAGCAGTTTATACAGGGGGAACTATGGCTACACCTTC.

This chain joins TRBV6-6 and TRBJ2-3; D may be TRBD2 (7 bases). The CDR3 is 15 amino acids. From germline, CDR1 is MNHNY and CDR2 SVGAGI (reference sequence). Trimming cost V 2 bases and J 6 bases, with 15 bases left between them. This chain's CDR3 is CASSYPAGAADTQYF. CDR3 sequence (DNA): TGTGCCAGCAGTTACCCTGCGGGGGCCGCTGATACGCAGTATTTT.